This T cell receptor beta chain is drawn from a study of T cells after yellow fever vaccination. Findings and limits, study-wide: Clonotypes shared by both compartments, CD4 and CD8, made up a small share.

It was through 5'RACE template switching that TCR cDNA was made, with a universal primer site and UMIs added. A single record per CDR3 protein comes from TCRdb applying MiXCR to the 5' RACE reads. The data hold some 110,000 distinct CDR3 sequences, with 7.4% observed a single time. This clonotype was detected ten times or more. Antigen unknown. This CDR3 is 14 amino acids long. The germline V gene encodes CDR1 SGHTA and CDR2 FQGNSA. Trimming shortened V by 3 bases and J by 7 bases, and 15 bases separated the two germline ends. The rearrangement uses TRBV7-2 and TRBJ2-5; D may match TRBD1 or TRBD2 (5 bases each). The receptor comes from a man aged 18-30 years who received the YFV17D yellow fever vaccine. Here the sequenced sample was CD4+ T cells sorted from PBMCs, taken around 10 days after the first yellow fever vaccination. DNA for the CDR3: TGTGCCAGCAGCTTTGACGGGGCTCAATTGACCCAGTACTTC. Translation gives CASSFDGAQLTQYF.